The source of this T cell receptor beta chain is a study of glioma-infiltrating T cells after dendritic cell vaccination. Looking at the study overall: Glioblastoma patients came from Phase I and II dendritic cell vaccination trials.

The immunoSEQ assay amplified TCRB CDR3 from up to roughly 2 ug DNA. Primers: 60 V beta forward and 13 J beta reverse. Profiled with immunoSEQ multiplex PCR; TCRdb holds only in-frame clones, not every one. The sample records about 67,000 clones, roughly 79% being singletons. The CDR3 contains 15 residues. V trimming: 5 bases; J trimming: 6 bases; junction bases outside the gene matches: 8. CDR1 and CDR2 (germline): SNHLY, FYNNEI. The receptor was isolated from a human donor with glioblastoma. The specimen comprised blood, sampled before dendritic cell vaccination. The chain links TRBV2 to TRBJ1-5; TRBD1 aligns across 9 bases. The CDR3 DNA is TGTGCCAGCAGTACAGGGGGCACCTCTCGTCAGCCCCAGCATTTT. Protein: CASSTGGTSRQPQHF. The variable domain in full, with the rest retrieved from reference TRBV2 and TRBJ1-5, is EPEVTQTPSHQVTQMGQEVILRCVPISNHLYFYWYRQILGQKVEFLVSFYNNEISEKSEIFDDQFSVERPDGSNFTLKIRSTKLEDSAMYFCASSTGGTSRQPQHFGDGTRLSIL.